Listed below are T cell receptor beta chains from one sample, sequenced in a study of blood T cell repertoires in COVID-19. Assay used: immunoSEQ multiplex PCR; TCRdb lists only in-frame clones, some missing. The sample carries about 370,000 clones, roughly 90% recorded once. Material: peripheral blood. All receptors derive from a woman aged 25 to 39 with COVID-19, enrolled during active disease. Both conserved end residues are part of each CDR3. The D gene is left open where the match is weak. The size of a clone is reported for some rows only, either as once, few or many, or as a class for expanded clones.

V gene: TRBV4-1
J gene: TRBJ1-1
clone size: -
D gene: TRBD1
CDR3 protein: CASSQGQGAKRNTEAFF
CDR3 DNA: TGCGCCAGCAGCCAAGGTCAGGGGGCTAAGAGAAACACTGAAGCTTTCTTT

V gene: TRBV3-1/TRBV3-2
J gene: TRBJ2-1
clone size: -
D gene: TRBD2
CDR3 protein: CASSQFTSGTYNEQFF
CDR3 DNA: TGTGCCAGCAGCCAGTTTACTAGCGGAACCTACAATGAGCAGTTCTTC

V gene: TRBV6-1
J gene: TRBJ1-2
clone size: -
D gene: -
CDR3 protein: CASSEGTGYGYTF
CDR3 DNA: TGTGCCAGCAGTGAAGGCACAGGCTATGGCTACACCTTC

V gene: TRBV5-1
J gene: TRBJ1-1
clone size: -
D gene: TRBD1
CDR3 protein: CASSSYTGTANTEAFF
CDR3 DNA: TGCGCCAGCAGCTCGTACACCGGGACAGCTAACACTGAAGCTTTCTTT

V gene: TRBV11-2
J gene: TRBJ2-1
clone size: -
D gene: TRBD2
CDR3 protein: CASSSGRASGSSYNEQFF
CDR3 DNA: TGTGCCAGCAGCTCAGGGCGGGCTAGCGGGAGCTCCTACAATGAGCAGTTCTTC

V gene: TRBV7-9
J gene: TRBJ1-4
clone size: -
D gene: TRBD1
CDR3 protein: CASSPPGQSNEKLFF
CDR3 DNA: TGTGCCAGCAGCCCACCGGGACAGTCTAATGAAAAACTGTTTTTT

V gene: TRBV6-1
J gene: TRBJ1-2
clone size: -
D gene: -
CDR3 protein: CASSPGGPNYGYTF
CDR3 DNA: TGTGCCAGCAGCCCGGGGGGGCCTAACTATGGCTACACCTTC

V gene: TRBV3-1/TRBV3-2
J gene: TRBJ2-5
clone size: -
D gene: -
CDR3 protein: CASSQAPGRETQYF
CDR3 DNA: TGTGCCAGCAGCCAAGCCCCCGGGAGAGAGACCCAGTACTTC

V gene: TRBV2
J gene: TRBJ2-2
clone size: once
D gene: TRBD2
CDR3 protein: CASSVEESGSGTGELFF
CDR3 DNA: TGTGCCAGCAGTGTCGAGGAGAGCGGGAGCGGCACCGGGGAGCTGTTTTTT

V gene: TRBV5-1
J gene: TRBJ2-1
clone size: -
D gene: -
CDR3 protein: CASSLVAGYNEQFF
CDR3 DNA: TGCGCCAGCAGCTTGGTGGCAGGGTATAATGAGCAGTTCTTC

V gene: TRBV5-1
J gene: TRBJ1-3
clone size: -
D gene: -
CDR3 protein: CASRDSASGNTIYF
CDR3 DNA: TGCGCCAGCAGGGACAGCGCCTCTGGAAACACCATATATTTT

V gene: TRBV5-4
J gene: TRBJ2-3
clone size: -
D gene: TRBD2
CDR3 protein: CASSLSASRGGRDTQYF
CDR3 DNA: TGTGCCAGCAGCTTATCAGCCTCACGGGGGGGCCGGGATACGCAGTATTTT

V gene: TRBV11-2
J gene: TRBJ2-2
clone size: -
D gene: TRBD2
CDR3 protein: CASSPGLAGSFGAGELFF
CDR3 DNA: TGTGCCAGCAGCCCGGGACTAGCGGGATCGTTTGGGGCCGGGGAGCTGTTTTTT

V gene: TRBV24-1
J gene: TRBJ1-2
clone size: once
D gene: -
CDR3 protein: CATSDFRSYGYTF
CDR3 DNA: TGTGCCACCAGTGACTTTCGGTCCTATGGCTACACCTTC

V gene: TRBV7-9
J gene: TRBJ2-1
clone size: -
D gene: TRBD1
CDR3 protein: CASSPRTGVSGNEQFF
CDR3 DNA: TGTGCCAGCAGCCCCAGAACAGGGGTTTCGGGCAATGAGCAGTTCTTC

V gene: TRBV10-3
J gene: TRBJ2-7
clone size: once
D gene: -
CDR3 protein: CAISEAERQYF
CDR3 DNA: TGTGCCATCAGTGAGGCGGAGAGACAGTACTTC

V gene: TRBV7-9
J gene: TRBJ2-1
clone size: -
D gene: -
CDR3 protein: CASIPPVGNEQFF
CDR3 DNA: TGTGCCAGCATCCCCCCGGTCGGGAATGAGCAGTTCTTC

V gene: TRBV4-1
J gene: TRBJ2-2
clone size: -
D gene: TRBD1
CDR3 protein: CASSQETGGSNTGELFF
CDR3 DNA: TGCGCCAGCAGCCAAGAGACAGGGGGCAGCAACACCGGGGAGCTGTTTTTT

V gene: TRBV30
J gene: TRBJ1-4
clone size: -
D gene: TRBD1
CDR3 protein: CAWSDRGGTNEKLFF
CDR3 DNA: TGTGCCTGGAGTGACAGGGGGGGGACTAATGAAAAACTGTTTTTT

V gene: TRBV21-1
J gene: TRBJ1-6
clone size: -
D gene: -
CDR3 protein: CASREGGQHAGFDSPLHF
CDR3 DNA: TGTGCCAGCAGGGAAGGGGGACAGCATGCAGGGTTCGATTCACCCCTCCACTTT

V gene: TRBV29-1
J gene: TRBJ1-1
clone size: -
D gene: TRBD1
CDR3 protein: CSVLDRVTEAFF
CDR3 DNA: TGCAGCGTGCTCGACAGGGTCACTGAAGCTTTCTTT

V gene: TRBV19
J gene: TRBJ1-5
clone size: few
D gene: TRBD1
CDR3 protein: CASSLEAGGLEPQHF
CDR3 DNA: TGTGCCAGTAGCCTGGAGGCAGGGGGTTTGGAGCCCCAGCATTTT

V gene: TRBV27
J gene: TRBJ2-4
clone size: -
D gene: TRBD1
CDR3 protein: CASSETGGPVKNIQYF
CDR3 DNA: TGTGCCAGCAGTGAGACAGGGGGGCCGGTCAAAAACATTCAGTACTTC

V gene: TRBV7-8
J gene: TRBJ2-1
clone size: -
D gene: TRBD2
CDR3 protein: CASSLALAGYNEQFF
CDR3 DNA: TGTGCCAGCAGCTTAGCTCTAGCGGGGTACAATGAGCAGTTCTTC

V gene: TRBV29-1
J gene: TRBJ1-2
clone size: -
D gene: -
CDR3 protein: CSVDEVDFNYGYTF
CDR3 DNA: TGCAGCGTTGATGAGGTTGATTTTAACTATGGCTACACCTTC

V gene: TRBV10-2
J gene: TRBJ2-3
clone size: -
D gene: TRBD2
CDR3 protein: CASRPGGGSSTDTQYF
CDR3 DNA: TGCGCCAGCAGGCCGGGAGGCGGCAGCTCCACAGATACGCAGTATTTT

V gene: TRBV9
J gene: TRBJ2-1
clone size: -
D gene: -
CDR3 protein: CASSPRADNEQFF
CDR3 DNA: TGTGCCAGCAGCCCCAGAGCGGACAATGAGCAGTTCTTC

V gene: TRBV29-1
J gene: TRBJ1-4
clone size: -
D gene: -
CDR3 protein: CSVEDREKLFF
CDR3 DNA: TGCAGCGTTGAAGACAGGGAAAAACTGTTTTTT

V gene: TRBV14
J gene: TRBJ1-5
clone size: -
D gene: TRBD1
CDR3 protein: CASSHRGTNQPQHF
CDR3 DNA: TGTGCCAGCAGCCACAGGGGGACCAATCAGCCCCAGCATTTT

V gene: TRBV10-1
J gene: TRBJ1-2
clone size: -
D gene: -
CDR3 protein: CASSEQDSVDGYTF
CDR3 DNA: TGCGCCAGCAGTGAACAGGACAGCGTAGATGGCTACACCTTC